Here is one T cell receptor beta chain with its context. This record comes from a study of T cells after yellow fever vaccination. Looked up from germline, CDR1 is DFQATT and CDR2 is SNEGSKA (reference sequence). The CDR3 has 12 residues. Trimming stripped 0 bases from V and 15 bases from J, with 15 bases between. TCRdb re-called the 5' RACE reads with MiXCR, one entry per CDR3 protein. Of hundreds of thousands of distinct CDR3 sequences listed, 5.2% are singletons. The sequencing here drew on CD4+ T cells sorted from PBMCs, taken on the day of the yellow fever booster vaccination. The rearrangement joins TRBV20-1 to TRBJ2-1; possible D gene TRBD2, 7 bases. The receptor was isolated from a man aged 18 to 29 who received the YFV17D yellow fever vaccine. CDR3 in amino acids: CSARDRWGGPFF. The DNA for the CDR3 is TGCAGTGCTAGAGATAGGTGGGGGGGCCCGTTCTTC.